This is a list of T cell receptor beta chains from one sample in a study of tumor-infiltrating lymphocytes in primary liver carcinoma. In TCRdb, the multiplex PCR reads were re-called with MiXCR into one record per CDR3 protein. The table has about 48,000 distinct CDR3 sequences, 70% to 80% seen once. The source material was liver tumor tissue from sampling region 3. These receptors all come from a man between 40 and 49 years old with primary liver carcinoma and hepatitis B virus infection. The CDR3 runs from the conserved cysteine through the conserved F or W. A D gene is named only where the DNA matches it firmly. Clone size is shown for a subset of rows, as once, few, many or a class of expanded clone.

>TRBJ1-4|TRBV4-1|-|-
CTSSDRGAGKLFF
TGCACCAGCTCTGACCGGGGGGCAGGGAAACTGTTTTTT
>TRBJ2-5|TRBV5-5|many|-
CASSLGAGQETQYF
TGTGCCAGCAGCTTAGGGGCAGGCCAAGAGACCCAGTACTTC
>TRBJ1-5|TRBV9|-|-
CASSADGNQTQHF
TGTGCCAGCAGCGCTGACGGGAATCAGACCCAGCATTTT
>TRBJ2-7|TRBV6-6|-|TRBD1
CANSYYRDSSYEQYF
TGTGCCAACAGTTATTACCGGGACAGCTCCTACGAGCAGTACTTC
>TRBJ2-7|TRBV12-3/TRBV12-4|-|-
CASRPRGGWNYEQYF
TGTGCCAGCAGACCACGAGGAGGGTGGAACTACGAGCAGTACTTC
>TRBJ2-1|TRBV6-5|-|-
CASSYSVGGRSMNEQFF
TGTGCCAGCAGTTACTCTGTCGGGGGACGTTCTATGAATGAGCAGTTCTTC
>TRBJ2-3|TRBV29-1|many|-
CSVEEGAGDTQYF
TGCAGCGTTGAAGAAGGGGCTGGAGATACGCAGTATTTT
>TRBJ2-1|TRBV12-3/TRBV12-4|-|-
CACSLHGYNEQFF
TGTGCCTGCAGTCTGCATGGGTACAATGAGCAGTTCTTC
>TRBJ1-2|TRBV6-5|few|-
CTSSYNWGGRDNGYTF
TGTACCAGCAGTTACAATTGGGGGGGCAGGGATAACGGCTACACCTTC
>TRBJ2-7|TRBV6-1|-|-
CASTPRRGAIVEQYF
TGTGCCAGCACCCCTCGAAGGGGGGCGATAGTTGAGCAGTACTTC
>TRBJ2-5|TRBV28|-|-
CASNSSVQETQYF
TGTGCCAGTAATTCTAGCGTTCAAGAGACCCAGTACTTC
>TRBJ2-1|TRBV11-2|medium-sized|TRBD1
CASSRGSGDRGQFF
TGTGCCAGCAGCCGAGGGTCCGGGGACAGGGGGCAGTTCTTC
>TRBJ2-7|TRBV4-1|-|-
CASSQKGQANYEQYF
TGCGCCAGCAGTCAAAAGGGACAAGCAAACTACGAGCAGTACTTC
>TRBJ2-7|TRBV6-2/TRBV6-3|-|-
CASFRLVLHSYEQYF
TGTGCCAGCTTCAGGCTGGTCCTCCACTCCTACGAGCAGTACTTC
>TRBJ2-7|TRBV29-1|-|TRBD2
CSVDGHSGLAGAEHYF
TGCAGCGTTGATGGACATAGTGGACTAGCGGGTGCCGAGCACTACTTC
>TRBJ2-3|TRBV11-1|-|-
CASSKGQAVGTDTQYF
TGTGCCAGCAGCAAGGGACAAGCAGTTGGCACAGATACGCAGTATTTT
>TRBJ1-1|TRBV29-1|-|-
CSVGNTEAFF
TGCAGCGTTGGGAACACTGAAGCTTTCTTT
>TRBJ1-5|TRBV6-1|-|-
CASSGFLNQPQDF
TGTGCCAGCAGTGGATTTCTCAATCAGCCCCAGGATTTT
>TRBJ2-3|TRBV5-4|once|-
CASSSGRGLSTDMQYF
TGTGCCAGCAGTTCCGGACGAGGACTTAGCACGGATATGCAGTATTTT
>TRBJ2-3|TRBV25-1|-|-
CASSPDSGSIDTQYF
TGTGCCAGCAGCCCCGACTCGGGAAGCATAGATACGCAGTATTTT
>TRBJ1-6|TRBV6-5|many|-
CASRPGTGNSPLHF
TGTGCCAGCAGACCCGGGACGGGAAATTCACCCCTCCACTTT
>TRBJ2-6|TRBV29-1|-|-
CSVIGAMAGANVLTF
TGTAGCGTAATCGGGGCGATGGCAGGGGCCAACGTCCTGACTTTC
>TRBJ2-5|TRBV4-1|-|-
CASSQELGKGETRYF
TGCGCTAGCAGCCAAGAATTAGGCAAGGGAGAGACCCGGTACTTC
>TRBJ2-7|TRBV10-3|-|-
CAIGESVASYKQYF
TGTGCCATCGGTGAGTCCGTAGCCTCCTACAAGCAGTACTTC
>TRBJ2-3|TRBV12-3/TRBV12-4|-|-
CANSTDGTDTQYF
TGTGCCAACAGTACGGACGGCACAGATACGCAGTATTTT
>TRBJ1-6|TRBV10-3|-|-
CGIMQGIESPLHF
TGTGGCATCATGCAGGGGATCGAATCACCCCTCCACTTT